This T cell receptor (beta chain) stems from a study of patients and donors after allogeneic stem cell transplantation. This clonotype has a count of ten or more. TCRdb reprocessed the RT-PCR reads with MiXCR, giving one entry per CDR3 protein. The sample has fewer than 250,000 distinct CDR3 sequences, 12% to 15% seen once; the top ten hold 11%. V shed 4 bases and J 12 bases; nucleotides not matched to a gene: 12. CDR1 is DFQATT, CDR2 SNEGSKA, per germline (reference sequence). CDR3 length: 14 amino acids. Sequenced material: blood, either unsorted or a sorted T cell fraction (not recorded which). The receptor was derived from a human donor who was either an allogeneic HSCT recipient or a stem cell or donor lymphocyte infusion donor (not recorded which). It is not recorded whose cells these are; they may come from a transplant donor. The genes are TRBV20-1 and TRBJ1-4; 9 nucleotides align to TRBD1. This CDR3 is CSATATGGAGELFF. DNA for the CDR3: TGCAGTGCTACCGCGACAGGGGGTGCCGGCGAACTGTTTTTT.